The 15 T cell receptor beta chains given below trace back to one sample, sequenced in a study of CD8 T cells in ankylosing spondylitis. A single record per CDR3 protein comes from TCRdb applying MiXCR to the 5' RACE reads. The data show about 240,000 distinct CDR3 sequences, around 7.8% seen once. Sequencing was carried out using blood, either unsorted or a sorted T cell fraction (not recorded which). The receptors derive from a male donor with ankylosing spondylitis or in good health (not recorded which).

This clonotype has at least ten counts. CDR3 amino acids: CASSYSRAGGAVEAFF. DNA for the CDR3: TGTGCCAGCAGTTACTCGAGGGCAGGGGGGGCTGTTGAAGCTTTCTTT. The chain couples TRBV6-5 to TRBJ1-1; 7 nucleotides line up with TRBD1. The CDR3 totals 16 residues. V lost 0 bases, J lost 7 bases, and 11 bases stayed unmatched. Germline CDR1 and CDR2: MNHEY and SVGAGI.

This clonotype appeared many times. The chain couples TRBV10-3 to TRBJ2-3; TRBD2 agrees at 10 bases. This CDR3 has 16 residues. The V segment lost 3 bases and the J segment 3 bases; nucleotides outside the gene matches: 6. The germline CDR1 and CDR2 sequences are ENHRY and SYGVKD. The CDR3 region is CAISETSGEGTDTQYF. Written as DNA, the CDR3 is TGTGCCATCAGTGAAACTAGCGGGGAAGGTACAGATACGCAGTATTTT.

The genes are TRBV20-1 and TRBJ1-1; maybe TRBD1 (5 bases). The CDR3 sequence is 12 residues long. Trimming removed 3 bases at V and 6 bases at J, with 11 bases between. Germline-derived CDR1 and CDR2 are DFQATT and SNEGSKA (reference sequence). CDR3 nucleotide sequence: TGCAGTGCTAGTGTCAGGGATGCTGAAGCTTTCTTT. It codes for CSASVRDAEAFF.

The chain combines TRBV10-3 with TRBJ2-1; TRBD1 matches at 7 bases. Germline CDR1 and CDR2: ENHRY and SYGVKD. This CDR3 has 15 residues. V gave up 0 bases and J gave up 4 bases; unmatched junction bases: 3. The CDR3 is CAISESRDRYNEQFF. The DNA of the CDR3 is TGTGCCATCAGTGAGTCGAGGGACAGATACAATGAGCAGTTCTTC.

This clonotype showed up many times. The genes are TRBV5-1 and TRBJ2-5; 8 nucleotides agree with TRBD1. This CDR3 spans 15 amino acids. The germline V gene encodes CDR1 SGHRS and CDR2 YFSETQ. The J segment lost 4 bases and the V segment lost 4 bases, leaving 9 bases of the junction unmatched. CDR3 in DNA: TGCGCCAGCAGCCCGAGGACAGGGAAAGGAGAGACCCAGTACTTC. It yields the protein CASSPRTGKGETQYF.

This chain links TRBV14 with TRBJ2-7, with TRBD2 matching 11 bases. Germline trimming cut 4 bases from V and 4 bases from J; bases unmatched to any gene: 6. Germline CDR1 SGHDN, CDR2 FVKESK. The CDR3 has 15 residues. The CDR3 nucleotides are TGTGCCAGCAGCCCCTCTAGCGGGGGGTGGTACGAGCAGTACTTC. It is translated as CASSPSSGGWYEQYF.

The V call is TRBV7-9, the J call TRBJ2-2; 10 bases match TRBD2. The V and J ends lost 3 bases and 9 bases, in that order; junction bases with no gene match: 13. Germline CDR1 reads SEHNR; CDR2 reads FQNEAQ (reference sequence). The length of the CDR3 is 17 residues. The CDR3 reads CASSFLAGADLYRELFF. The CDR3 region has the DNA TGTGCCAGCAGCTTTCTAGCGGGGGCGGATCTGTACCGGGAGCTGTTTTTT. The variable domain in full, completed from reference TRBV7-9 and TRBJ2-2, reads DTGVSQNPRHKITKRGQNVTFRCDPISEHNRLYWYRQTLGQGPEFLTYFQNEAQLEKSRLLSDRFSAERPKGSFSTLEIQRTEQGDSAMYLCASSFLAGADLYRELFFGEGSRLTVL.

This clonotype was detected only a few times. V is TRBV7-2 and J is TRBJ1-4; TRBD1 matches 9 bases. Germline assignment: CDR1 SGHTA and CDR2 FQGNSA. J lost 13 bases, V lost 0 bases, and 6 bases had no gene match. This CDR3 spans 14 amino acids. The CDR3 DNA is TGTGCCAGCAGCTTAGCCGGGACAGGGACGCGACTGTTTTTT. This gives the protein CASSLAGTGTRLFF. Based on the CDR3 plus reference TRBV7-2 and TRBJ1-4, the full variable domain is GAGVSQSPSNKVTEKGKDVELRCDPISGHTALYWYRQSLGQGLEFLIYFQGNSAPDKSGLPSDRFSAERTGGSVSTLTIQRTQQEDSAVYLCASSLAGTGTRLFFGSGTQLSVL.

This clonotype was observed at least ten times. As DNA, the CDR3 is TGCGCCAGCAGCATGGGACCGTCCGGACAGCAAGAGACCCAGTACTTC. Protein: CASSMGPSGQQETQYF. V gene TRBV5-1 combines with J gene TRBJ2-5; a weak D match, TRBD1 (6 bases). The V end was cut by 4 bases, the J end by 2 bases, with 18 bases between. This CDR3 region has 16 residues. Germline lookup yields CDR1 SGHRS and CDR2 YFSETQ. The full variable domain, with the rest looked up from reference TRBV5-1 and TRBJ2-5, is KAGVTQTPRYLIKTRGQQVTLSCSPISGHRSVSWYQQTPGQGLQFLFEYFSETQRNKGNFPGRFSGRQFSNSRSEMNVSTLELGDSALYLCASSMGPSGQQETQYFGPGTRLLVL.

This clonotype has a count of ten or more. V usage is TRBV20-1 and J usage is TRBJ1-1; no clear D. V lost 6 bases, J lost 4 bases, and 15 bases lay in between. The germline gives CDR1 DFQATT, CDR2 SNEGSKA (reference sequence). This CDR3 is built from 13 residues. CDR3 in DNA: TGCAGTGCGCCCCTCGCGTGGGGCACTGAAGCTTTCTTT. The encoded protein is CSAPLAWGTEAFF.

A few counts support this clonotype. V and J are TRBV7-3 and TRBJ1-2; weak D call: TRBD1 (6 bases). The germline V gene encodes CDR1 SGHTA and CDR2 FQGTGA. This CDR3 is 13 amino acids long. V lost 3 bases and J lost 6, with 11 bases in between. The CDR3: CASSFQGLDGYTF. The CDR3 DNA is TGTGCCAGCAGCTTCCAGGGGTTGGATGGCTACACCTTC.

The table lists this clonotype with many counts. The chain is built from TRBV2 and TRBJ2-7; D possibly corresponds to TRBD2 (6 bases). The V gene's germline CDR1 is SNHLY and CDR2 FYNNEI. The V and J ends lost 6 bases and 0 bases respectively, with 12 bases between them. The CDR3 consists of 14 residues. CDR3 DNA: TGTGCCAGCAGGGTGGGGGGATTCTCCTACGAGCAGTACTTC. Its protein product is CASRVGGFSYEQYF.

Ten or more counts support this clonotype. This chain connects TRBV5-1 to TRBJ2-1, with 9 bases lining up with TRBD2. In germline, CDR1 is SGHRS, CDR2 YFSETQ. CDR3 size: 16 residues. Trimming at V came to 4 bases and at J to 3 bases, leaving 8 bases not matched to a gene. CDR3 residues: CASSPGGSGSYNEQFF. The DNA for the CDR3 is TGCGCCAGCAGCCCTGGAGGTAGCGGGAGCTACAATGAGCAGTTCTTC.

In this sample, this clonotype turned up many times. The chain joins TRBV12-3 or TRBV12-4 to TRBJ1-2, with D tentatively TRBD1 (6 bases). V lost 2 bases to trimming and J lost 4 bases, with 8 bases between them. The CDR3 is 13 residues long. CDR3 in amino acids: CASSLQGPYGYTF. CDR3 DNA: TGTGCCAGCAGTTTACAGGGGCCCTATGGCTACACCTTC.

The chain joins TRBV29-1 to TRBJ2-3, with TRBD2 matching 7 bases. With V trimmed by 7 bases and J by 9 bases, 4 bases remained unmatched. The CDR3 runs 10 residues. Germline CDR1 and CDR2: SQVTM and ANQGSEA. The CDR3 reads CSGGLETQYF. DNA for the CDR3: TGCAGCGGAGGACTAGAGACGCAGTATTTT.